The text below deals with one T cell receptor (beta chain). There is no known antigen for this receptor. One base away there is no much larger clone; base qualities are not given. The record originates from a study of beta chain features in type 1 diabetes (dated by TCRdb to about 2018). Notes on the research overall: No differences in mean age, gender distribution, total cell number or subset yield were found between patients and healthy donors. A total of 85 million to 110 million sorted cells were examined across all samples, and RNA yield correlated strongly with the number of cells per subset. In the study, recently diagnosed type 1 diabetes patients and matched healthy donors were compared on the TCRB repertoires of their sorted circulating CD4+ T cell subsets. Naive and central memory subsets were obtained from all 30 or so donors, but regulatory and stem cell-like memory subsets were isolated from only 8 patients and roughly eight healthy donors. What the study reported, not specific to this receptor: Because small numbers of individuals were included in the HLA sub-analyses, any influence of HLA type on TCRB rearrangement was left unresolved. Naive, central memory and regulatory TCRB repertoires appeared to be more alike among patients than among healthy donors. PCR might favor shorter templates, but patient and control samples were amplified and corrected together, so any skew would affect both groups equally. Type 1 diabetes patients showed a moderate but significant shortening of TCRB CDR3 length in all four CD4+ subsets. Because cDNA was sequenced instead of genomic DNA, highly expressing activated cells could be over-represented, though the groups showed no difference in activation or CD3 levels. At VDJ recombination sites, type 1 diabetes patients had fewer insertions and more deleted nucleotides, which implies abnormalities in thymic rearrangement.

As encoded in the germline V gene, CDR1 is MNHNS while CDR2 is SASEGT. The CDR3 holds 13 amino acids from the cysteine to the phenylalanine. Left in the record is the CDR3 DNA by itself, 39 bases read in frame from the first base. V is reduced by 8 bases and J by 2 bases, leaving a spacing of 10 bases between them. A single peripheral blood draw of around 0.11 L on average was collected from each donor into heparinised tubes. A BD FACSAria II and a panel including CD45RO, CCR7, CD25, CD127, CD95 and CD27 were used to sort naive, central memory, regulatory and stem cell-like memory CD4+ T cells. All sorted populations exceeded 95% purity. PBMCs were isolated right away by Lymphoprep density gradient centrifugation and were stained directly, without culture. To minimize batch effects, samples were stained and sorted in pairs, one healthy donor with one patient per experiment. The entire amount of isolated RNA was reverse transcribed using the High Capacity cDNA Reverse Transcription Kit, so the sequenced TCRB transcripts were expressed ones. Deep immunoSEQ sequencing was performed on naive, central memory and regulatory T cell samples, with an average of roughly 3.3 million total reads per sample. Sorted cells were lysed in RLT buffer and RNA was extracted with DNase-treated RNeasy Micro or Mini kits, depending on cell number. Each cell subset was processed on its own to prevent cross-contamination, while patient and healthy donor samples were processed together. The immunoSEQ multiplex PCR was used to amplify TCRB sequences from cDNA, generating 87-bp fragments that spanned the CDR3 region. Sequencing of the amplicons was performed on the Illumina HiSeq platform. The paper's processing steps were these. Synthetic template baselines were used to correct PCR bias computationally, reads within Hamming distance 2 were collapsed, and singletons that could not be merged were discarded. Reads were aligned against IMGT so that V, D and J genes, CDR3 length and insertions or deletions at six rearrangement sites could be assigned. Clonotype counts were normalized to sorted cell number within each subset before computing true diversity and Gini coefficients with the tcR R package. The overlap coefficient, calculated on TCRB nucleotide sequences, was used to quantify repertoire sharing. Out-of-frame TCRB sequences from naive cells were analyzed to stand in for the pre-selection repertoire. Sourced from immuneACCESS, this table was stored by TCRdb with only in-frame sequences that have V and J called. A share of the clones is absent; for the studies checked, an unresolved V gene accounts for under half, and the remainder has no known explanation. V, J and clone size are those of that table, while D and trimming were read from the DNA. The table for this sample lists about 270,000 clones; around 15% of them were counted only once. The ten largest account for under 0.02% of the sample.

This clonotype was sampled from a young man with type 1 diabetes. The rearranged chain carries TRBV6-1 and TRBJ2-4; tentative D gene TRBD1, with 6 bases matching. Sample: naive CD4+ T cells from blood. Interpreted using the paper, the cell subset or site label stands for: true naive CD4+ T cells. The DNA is TGTGCCAGCGGGGACAAGTCCAAAAACATTCAGTACTTC. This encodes CASGDKSKNIQYF.